This T cell receptor beta chain was found in a study of cytomegalovirus exposure and HLA in healthy donors. Overall study findings and caveats: Cytomegalovirus association was listed for 150 or so TCR beta chains. There were three CMV-associated chains whose specificity for CMV antigens was confirmed in vitro. Many donors shared some public TCRs, even though most TCR sequences were rare.

CDR1 is SNHLY and CDR2 is FYNNEI in the germline V gene. The CDR3 is 15 residues long. Only in-frame clones appear in the TCRdb table, and some are missing; sequencing was by immunoSEQ multiplex PCR. The sample holds fewer than 250,000 clones, 87% seen once. A note on this clone: Its specificity is unknown. The germline gene is not matched at one end of the junction; a read error may be the cause.

The chain is built from TRBV2 and TRBJ1-5, with no clear D. The source is a man between 18 and 29 years old in good health and CMV-seronegative. The sequenced sample was PBMCs. CDR3 DNA: TGTGCCAGCAGCGAAGCGGAGAGAGGGAATCAGCCCCAGCATTTT. Protein: CASSEAERGNQPQHF.